This T cell receptor beta chain came from a study of graft-versus-host responses after intestinal transplantation (dated by TCRdb to the early 2020s). Study-wide context: Multivisceral, liver-intestinal, or isolated intestinal transplants were received by the recipients. Anti-thymocyte globulin induction was given to all recipients, followed by maintenance tacrolimus and steroids for about 3 years. After intestinal transplantation, graft-versus-host and host-versus-graft alloreactive T cell clones in the graft, circulation and bone marrow were tracked using bulk TCR-beta CDR3 sequencing. To identify alloreactive clones, pre-transplant mixed lymphocyte reaction products were sequenced and compared with unstimulated pre-transplant donor and recipient T cells. Of the roughly 24 intestinal transplant recipients enrolled in the cohort, one of whom was a retransplant, a few patients without pretransplant specimens were excluded. A peak of at least 4% donor T cells among recipient peripheral blood mononuclear cells was the definition used for donor T cell macrochimerism. Rather than being sequenced by the commercial service, samples from a few later patients were sequenced in-house on an Illumina MiSeq and processed with MiXCR. What the research found in general, with its limitations: GvH clones turned up in recipient bone marrow, with some appearing earlier in ileal mucosa or blood, a pattern consistent with an intestinal mucosal origin. Early after transplant, declines in HvG clones were associated with peak levels of circulating GvH clones. High GvH to HvG T cell clonal ratios were observed in the allografts of patients with donor T cell macrochimerism. Conclusions were limited by the relatively low number and heterogeneity of intestinal transplant patients.

In this sample, this clone turned up once. Its target antigen remains unknown. The sample holds no much larger clone one base away, and base qualities are not on file. Receptor libraries were prepared by the immunoSEQ multiplex PCR assay. For most patients, high-throughput TCR-beta CDR3 sequencing of genomic DNA was performed by Adaptive Biotechnologies. Concerning the study's data processing: Adaptive's ImmunoSEQ software was the source of the TCR sequencing data for 18 patients, while three other patients were processed with MiXCR and VDJtools. CDR3 nucleotide sequences shared between donor and recipient were removed because the origin of such sequences could not be assigned. At least 2-fold expansion over unstimulated cells and a minimum CFSE-low frequency of 0.002% (template counts) or 0.001% (read counts) were required for clones to be classified as alloreactive. A clone was considered mappable if detected in the sequenced pre-transplant spleen, lymph node, or MLR CFSE-low populations of the donor or recipient. The cumulative frequency of alloreactive clones was calculated as a percentage of all sequences, weighted by copy number. Drawn from immuneACCESS, this table holds only the in-frame rearrangements with V and J called that TCRdb kept. Clones are partly lost; checked studies trace under half to an unresolved V gene and leave the rest unexplained. That table furnishes V, J and clone size, whereas the DNA furnished D and trimming. The sample table contains nearly 100,000 clones; only one count was recorded for roughly 90% of them. 15% to 20% of the sample belongs to the ten largest clones.

Blood samples were collected up to 4 times in the first month after transplant and then at least monthly when available. The sequencing here drew on PBMCs, taken about 440 days after intestinal transplant. The TCR comes from a human patient who received an intestinal transplant, so some T cells may come from the graft donor.

The DNA is as follows: TGTGCCAGCAGCTCCCAACCACAGATTTCGGACACTGAAGCTTTCTTT. This encodes CASSSQPQISDTEAFF. The chain couples TRBV5-6 to TRBJ1-1; the D gene cannot be resolved reliably. The CDR3 contains 16 residues, cysteine and phenylalanine counted. Only CDR3 DNA is held: 48 bases, read in frame from base 1. V is shortened by 3 bases, J by 3 bases, and the region joining them spans 18 bases. The germline V gene sets CDR1 to SGHDT and CDR2 to YYEEEE.